This TCR beta chain derives from a study of a mutant IDH1 vaccine in newly diagnosed glioma. Turning to the study itself: Before enrollment, the patients had been treated with radiotherapy alone, temozolomide alone, or both together. Most of them had received both.

Time point here: baseline, week 1 (first vaccination visit). The treatment denotes: pre-vaccination baseline after standard-of-care therapy. The donor cohort comprised cases of new WHO grade 3 or 4 IDH1-mutant, ATRX-lost astrocytoma. The germline V gene has CDR1 SGHRS and CDR2 YFSETQ. CDR3 length: 15 amino acids. V lost 1 base and J 1 base, leaving 11 bases between the germline ends. TCRdb keeps only in-frame clones here, not all; method: immunoSEQ multiplex PCR. The table lists tens of thousands of clones, around 83% of them singletons. A remark on this clone: The antigen remains undetermined.

Overall study findings and caveats: Top-clonotype changes in peripheral T cells seemed unrelated to pseudoprogression.

This chain uses TRBV5-1 with TRBJ1-1, with no clear D. Source: peripheral blood mononuclear cells (PBMCs), taken from a glioma patient treated with radiotherapy, temozolomide or both. The source of this sequence is a woman between 18 and 29 years old with glioma. Some clones in this sample may be carry-over from other donors' samples. The chain's CDR3 is CASSLHSSSNTEAFF. The CDR3 DNA follows: TGCGCCAGCAGCTTGCACAGCAGCTCGAACACTGAAGCTTTCTTT.